This T cell receptor (beta chain) was captured in a study of blood T cell repertoires in COVID-19. The overall study: Spain, Italy and the United States supplied samples that represented acute and convalescent COVID-19. Nucleic acid was either cDNA or gDNA, and it came from T cells, B-cell-depleted T cells, or PBMCs.

In the authors' workflow: Estimated nucleated cell counts came from reference gene primer amplification. Data came from immunoSEQ multiplex PCR; TCRdb stores just in-frame clones and leaves some out. V and J calls and clone size are those listed in that table; D and trimming were worked out from the DNA. The table includes 200,000 to 300,000 clones, roughly 80% detected once. Germline V CDR1 and CDR2: MNHNS, SASEGT. The CDR3 loop spans 18 amino acids. V lost 3 bases, J lost 0 bases, and 9 bases stayed unmatched. The chain uses TRBV6-1 and TRBJ1-5; 9 nucleotides match TRBD1. The source of this sequence is an elderly woman with acute or convalescent COVID-19. Sample: peripheral blood. The CDR3 coding sequence is TGTGCCAGCAGTGATTCCGGGACAGGGCTTTATAGCAATCAGCCCCAGCATTTT. It is translated as CASSDSGTGLYSNQPQHF.